These 9 T cell receptor beta chains were all obtained from the same sample, sequenced in a study of response to subunit inactivated influenza vaccine listed by TCRdb under 2018. Receptor amplification or capture employed RT-PCR. Sequenced using an Illumina HiSeq 2500. TCRdb trimmed public reads at Q25 via fastp, called clones via MiXCR and kept in-frame beta chains. One record per CDR3 amino acid sequence lists the most common genes and DNA. For this sample there are approximately 170,000 distinct CDR3 sequences; about 12% appear just once. The ten largest clones take up 29% of the sample. The sample also formed part of further work on T cells expressing NK-cell markers. As the second publication notes: TCR beta cDNA libraries were made by 5'RACE template switching that added a universal primer site and unique molecular identifiers.

The specimen was CD8+ T cells sorted from PBMCs, collected 11 to 12 days after vaccination. The receptors were sampled from a man aged 50 to 59 who received an inactivated influenza vaccine. Donor details come from another sample of the same person, matched by shared clones.

This clonotype has at least ten counts. The V and J genes are TRBV20-1 and TRBJ2-7; 12 bases are shared with TRBD2. Unmatched junction bases numbered 9, after V lost 6 bases and J lost 6 bases. Per germline, CDR1 DFQATT and CDR2 SNEGSKA (reference sequence). The CDR3 loop spans 14 amino acids. CDR3 sequence: CSAYELAGGFEQYF. CDR3 nucleotides: TGCAGTGCCTATGAACTAGCGGGAGGATTCGAGCAGTACTTC.

This clonotype was picked up a small number of times. CDR3 nucleotide sequence: TGTGCCAGCATCGGACTAGCGGGGGGGCAGGATGAGCAGTTCTTC. Its translation: CASIGLAGGQDEQFF. This chain joins TRBV12-3 or TRBV12-4 and TRBJ2-1; 15 bases fit TRBD2. With V trimmed by 7 bases and J by 8 bases, 6 bases remained unmatched. The CDR3 is 15 amino acids.

In DNA form, the CDR3 reads TGTGCCAGCAGCGAACTAGCGGGGGGGTCCTACGAGCAGTACTTC. Its protein is CASSELAGGSYEQYF. The rearrangement uses TRBV9 and TRBJ2-7; TRBD2 aligns across 13 bases. The CDR3 runs to 15 residues. CDR1 and CDR2 from the germline V gene are SGDLS and YYNGEE. The trim removed 3 bases at V and 1 base at J, leaving 1 base unmatched.

This clonotype came up a few times. The genes are TRBV29-1 and TRBJ2-2, with a possible D match to TRBD1 (5 bases). Trimming left V 5 bases short and J 6 bases short, with 10 bases between. CDR1 is SQVTM and CDR2 is ANQGSEA in the germline V gene. The CDR3 covers 12 residues. Here the CDR3 DNA reads TGCAGCGTTCTGTGGGGCTCCGGGGAGCTGTTTTTT. Translation gives CSVLWGSGELFF.

V gene TRBV7-9 combines with J gene TRBJ2-7; 8 positions agree with TRBD1. This CDR3 spans 15 amino acids. Germline values: CDR1 SEHNR, CDR2 FQNEAQ (reference sequence). Trimming removed 5 bases from V and 4 bases from J; junction bases left unmatched: 10. The CDR3 DNA sequence: TGTGCCAGCAGCCCGTCGACAGGGGACGTTTACGAGCAGTACTTC. Protein: CASSPSTGDVYEQYF.

V gene TRBV12-3 or TRBV12-4 combines with J gene TRBJ2-5; tentative D call: TRBD1 (5 bases). This CDR3 region has 14 residues. V lost 3 bases and J lost 2, with 10 bases in between. The CDR3 DNA follows: TGTGCCAGCAGTTTGCTGGACATACAAGAGACCCAGTACTTC. This translates into CASSLLDIQETQYF.

About this clonotype itself: A much larger clone lies one base from this, so it may be a read error. The J gene is TRBJ2-1, the V gene TRBV24-1, with TRBD2 matching 7 bases. This CDR3 region has 16 residues. J gave up 2 bases and V 5 bases, and 8 bases lay outside the gene matches. CDR1 is KGHDR and CDR2 is SFDVKD in the germline V gene. The CDR3 here is CATSGIGGSAYNEQFF. The DNA for the CDR3 is TGTGCCACCAGTGGTATCGGGGGGAGCGCCTACAATGAGCAGTTCTTC.

This clonotype appeared many times. The chain employs TRBV10-3 and TRBJ2-5; no clear D. Germline V lookup: CDR1 ENHRY, CDR2 SYGVKD. With 3 bases removed from V and 4 bases from J, the gap between germline ends came to 9 bases. The CDR3 is 13 amino acids. This chain's CDR3 is CAISETRGETQYF. CDR3 coding DNA: TGTGCCATCAGTGAAACTCGAGGAGAGACCCAGTACTTC.

There are a few counts of this clonotype. The J gene is TRBJ2-1, the V gene TRBV3-1; 11 bases are shared with TRBD2. V lost 6 bases to trimming and J lost 4 bases; unmatched junction nucleotides: 8. This CDR3 has 16 amino acids. Germline CDR1 and CDR2: LGHDT and YNNKEL (reference sequence). The CDR3, as DNA: TGTGCCAGCAGGCCTACTAGCGGGGGCCCGTACAATGAGCAGTTCTTC. This translates into CASRPTSGGPYNEQFF.